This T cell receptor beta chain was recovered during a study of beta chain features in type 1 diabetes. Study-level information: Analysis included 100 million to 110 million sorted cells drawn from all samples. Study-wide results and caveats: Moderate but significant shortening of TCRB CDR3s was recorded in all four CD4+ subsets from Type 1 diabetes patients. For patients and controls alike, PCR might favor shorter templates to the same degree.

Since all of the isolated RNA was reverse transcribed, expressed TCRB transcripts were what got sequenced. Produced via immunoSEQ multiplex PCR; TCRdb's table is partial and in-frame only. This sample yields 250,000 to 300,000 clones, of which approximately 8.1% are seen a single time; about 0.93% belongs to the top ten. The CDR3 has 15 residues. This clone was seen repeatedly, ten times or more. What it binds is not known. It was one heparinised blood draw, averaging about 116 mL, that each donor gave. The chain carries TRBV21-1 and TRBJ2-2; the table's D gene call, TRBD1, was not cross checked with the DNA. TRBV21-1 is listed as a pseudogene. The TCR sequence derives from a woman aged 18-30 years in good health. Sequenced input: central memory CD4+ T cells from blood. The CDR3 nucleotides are TGTGCCAGCAGCAAAGGTTGGACAAACACCGGGGAGCTGTTTTTT. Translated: CASSKGWTNTGELFF.